The 11 T cell receptor beta chains below were found in one sample sequenced in a study of blood T cell repertoires in COVID-19 (dated by TCRdb to 2020 to 2022). Receptor libraries were prepared by the immunoSEQ multiplex PCR assay. TCRdb mirrors the immuneACCESS table, restricted to in-frame sequences. Some clones are absent from its copies; in checked studies, under half trace to an unresolved V gene, and the reason for the others is unknown. A total of some 250,000 clones appear in this sample, about three quarters of them only once. The top ten clones comprise around 3.4% of the sample. Sequencing used peripheral blood. The receptors were sampled from a woman older than 75 with acute or convalescent COVID-19.

The rearrangement uses TRBV2 and TRBJ2-1, with 7 bases matching TRBD2. The germline V gene encodes CDR1 SNHLY and CDR2 FYNNEI. The CDR3 length is 15 residues. V dropped 1 base and J dropped 9; count of bases not matched to a gene: 9. CDR3 in DNA: TGTGCCAGCAGTGAAGGGGGAGGGATAATTCGTGAGCAGTTCTTC. It translates to CASSEGGGIIREQFF. Variable domain in full (rest from reference TRBV2 and TRBJ2-1): EPEVTQTPSHQVTQMGQEVILRCVPISNHLYFYWYRQILGQKVEFLVSFYNNEISEKSEIFDDQFSVERPDGSNFTLKIRSTKLEDSAMYFCASSEGGGIIREQFFGPGTRLTVL.

The chain recombines TRBV7-9 with TRBJ1-2; 7 bases map to TRBD1. The V and J ends lost 3 bases and 8 bases, in that order; junction bases with no gene match: 3. CDR1 and CDR2 (germline): SEHNR, FQNEAQ (reference sequence). The CDR3 is made up of 12 amino acids. CDR3 residues: CASSLGQIGYTF. DNA of the CDR3: TGTGCCAGCAGCTTGGGACAGATCGGCTACACCTTC. Variable domain in full (rest from reference TRBV7-9 and TRBJ1-2): DTGVSQNPRHKITKRGQNVTFRCDPISEHNRLYWYRQTLGQGPEFLTYFQNEAQLEKSRLLSDRFSAERPKGSFSTLEIQRTEQGDSAMYLCASSLGQIGYTFGSGTRLTVV.

The chain recombines TRBV11-2 with TRBJ1-5; 8 bases map to TRBD1. V shed 5 bases, J shed 6 bases, and the junction held 9 bases outside the gene matches. Germline V gene lookup returns CDR1 SGHAT and CDR2 FQNNGV. CDR3 size: 15 residues. The CDR3 nucleotides read TGTGCCAGCAGCCCCCGGACAGGGAGAAGTCAGCCCCAGCATTTT. Translating gives CASSPRTGRSQPQHF.

The rearrangement joins TRBV6-1 to TRBJ2-7; D unclear. Germline V lookup: CDR1 MNHNS, CDR2 SASEGT. CDR3 length: 11 amino acids. The V and J ends lost 3 bases and 6 bases respectively, with 6 bases between them. The CDR3 protein is CASSDLREQYF. The CDR3 nucleotides read TGTGCCAGCAGTGATCTTCGCGAGCAGTACTTC.

The chain has TRBV29-1 and TRBJ2-7; 10 bases align to TRBD1. The CDR3 length is 12 residues. The junction had 3 bases not matched to a gene; V was cut back by 6 bases and J by 4 bases. Per the germline V gene, CDR1 is SQVTM and CDR2 is ANQGSEA. The CDR3 protein is CSVPGQGYEQYF. CDR3 nucleotide sequence: TGCAGCGTGCCGGGACAGGGGTACGAGCAGTACTTC.

The J gene is TRBJ1-1, the V gene TRBV18, with 11 positions matching TRBD1. The V gene end was trimmed by 2 bases and the J gene end by 6 bases; junction bases not matched to a gene: 8. Per the germline V gene, CDR1 is KGHSH and CDR2 is LQKENI. There are 16 residues in the CDR3. In DNA, the CDR3 is TGTGCCAGCTCACCATCGGGGACAGGGGGGTTTGCTGAAGCTTTCTTT. Amino acid sequence: CASSPSGTGGFAEAFF.

This clone was observed a handful of times. This chain joins TRBV5-1 and TRBJ2-3, with D perhaps TRBD2 (5 bases). Germline values: CDR1 SGHRS, CDR2 YFSETQ. Trimming removed 4 bases from V and 2 bases from J, with 14 bases in between. CDR3 length: 15 amino acids. In DNA form, the CDR3 reads TGCGCCAGCAGCGCGGCGGAGCGGATCACAGATACGCAGTATTTT. Its translation is CASSAAERITDTQYF.

V and J are TRBV12-5 and TRBJ1-1; tentatively, D is TRBD1 (6 bases). Germline V gene data show CDR1 as LGHNT and CDR2 as FRNRAP. The CDR3 spans 13 residues. With 7 bases removed from V and 3 bases from J, the gap between germline ends came to 12 bases. This CDR3 reads CASARQAYTEAFF. The DNA for the CDR3 is TGTGCTAGTGCCCGACAGGCCTACACTGAAGCTTTCTTT.

This clone was counted a single time. The chain is built from TRBV19 and TRBJ2-7; D is undetermined. This CDR3 has 13 residues. Trimming left V 3 bases short and J 4 bases short, with 10 bases between. Per the germline V gene, CDR1 is LNHDA and CDR2 is SQIVND (reference sequence). This CDR3 reads CASSILDGYEQYF. In DNA, the CDR3 is TGTGCCAGTAGTATCCTAGACGGGTACGAGCAGTACTTC.

V gene TRBV5-1 combines with J gene TRBJ1-4; 8 bases align to TRBD1. The V gene's germline CDR1 is SGHRS and CDR2 YFSETQ. V lost 1 base to trimming and J lost 7 bases; unmatched junction nucleotides: 3. The CDR3 totals 14 residues. The CDR3 sequence is CASSLTTGAEKLFF. CDR3 sequence (DNA): TGCGCCAGCAGCTTGACGACAGGGGCTGAAAAACTGTTTTTT.

With respect to this clone: Other DNA variants within this sample encode the same CDR3. This chain joins TRBV12-3 or TRBV12-4 and TRBJ1-1, with D perhaps matching TRBD1 (5 bases). There are 13 residues in the CDR3. V was cut by 3 bases and J by 8 bases, with 13 bases left in between. CDR3 residues: CASSLGEGTEAFF. CDR3 coding DNA: TGTGCCAGCAGTTTGGGGGAGGGCACGGAAGCTTTCTTT.